This entry features one T cell receptor (beta chain) sequence. The data were obtained in a study of blood T cell repertoires in COVID-19. Study background: Some COVID-19 samples were acute and others convalescent; all came from the United States, Italy and Spain. PBMCs, B-cell-depleted T cells, or T cells were the source of the cDNA or gDNA that made up the material.

Germline V gene sequence: CDR1 LGHDT, CDR2 YNNKEL (reference sequence). CDR3 size: 15 residues. V was shortened by 1 base and J by 0 bases, with 9 bases between the two germline ends. As originally analysed: Reference gene primer amplification gave nucleated cell count estimates. The repertoire was sequenced with immunoSEQ multiplex PCR; TCRdb's copy has only in-frame clones and lacks some. The DNA was the basis for D and trimming; V, J and clone size are from that table. The table records approximately 160,000 clones, 81% of them present only once. The J gene is TRBJ1-1, the V gene TRBV3-1 (or the pseudogene TRBV3-2), with TRBD1 as a possible D gene (6 bases). This TCR was sampled from a man aged 60 to 75 with active or convalescent COVID-19. Material for sequencing was peripheral blood. The CDR3 DNA reads as TGTGCCAGCAGCCAAGGGGACACTATGAACACTGAAGCTTTCTTT. This codes for CASSQGDTMNTEAFF.